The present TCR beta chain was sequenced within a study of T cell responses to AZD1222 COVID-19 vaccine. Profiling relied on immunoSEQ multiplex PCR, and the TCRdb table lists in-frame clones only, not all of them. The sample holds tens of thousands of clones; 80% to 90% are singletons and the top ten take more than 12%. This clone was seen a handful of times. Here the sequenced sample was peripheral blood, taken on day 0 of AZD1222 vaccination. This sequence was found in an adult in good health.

DNA for the CDR3: TGTGCCAGTGGGACAGACCGGAACACTGAAGCTTTCTTT. As protein: CASGTDRNTEAFF. The chain is built from TRBV11-2 and TRBJ1-1; TRBD1 aligns across 7 bases. V gave up 9 bases and J gave up 1 base; unmatched junction bases: 5. The germline V gene encodes CDR1 SGHAT and CDR2 FQNNGV. The CDR3 is made up of 13 amino acids.